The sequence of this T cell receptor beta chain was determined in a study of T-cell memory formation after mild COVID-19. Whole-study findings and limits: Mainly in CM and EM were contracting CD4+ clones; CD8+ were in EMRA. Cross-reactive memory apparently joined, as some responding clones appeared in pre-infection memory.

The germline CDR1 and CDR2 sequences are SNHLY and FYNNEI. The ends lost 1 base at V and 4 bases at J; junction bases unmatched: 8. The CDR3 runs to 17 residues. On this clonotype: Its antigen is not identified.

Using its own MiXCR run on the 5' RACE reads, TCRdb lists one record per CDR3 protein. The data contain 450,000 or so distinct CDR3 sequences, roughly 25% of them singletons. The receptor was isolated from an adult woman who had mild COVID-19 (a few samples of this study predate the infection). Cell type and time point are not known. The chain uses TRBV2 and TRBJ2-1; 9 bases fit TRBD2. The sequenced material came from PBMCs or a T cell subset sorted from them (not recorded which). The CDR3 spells CASSEVASGNIYNEQFF. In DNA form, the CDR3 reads TGTGCCAGCAGTGAAGTGGCTAGCGGGAACATTTACAATGAGCAGTTCTTC.